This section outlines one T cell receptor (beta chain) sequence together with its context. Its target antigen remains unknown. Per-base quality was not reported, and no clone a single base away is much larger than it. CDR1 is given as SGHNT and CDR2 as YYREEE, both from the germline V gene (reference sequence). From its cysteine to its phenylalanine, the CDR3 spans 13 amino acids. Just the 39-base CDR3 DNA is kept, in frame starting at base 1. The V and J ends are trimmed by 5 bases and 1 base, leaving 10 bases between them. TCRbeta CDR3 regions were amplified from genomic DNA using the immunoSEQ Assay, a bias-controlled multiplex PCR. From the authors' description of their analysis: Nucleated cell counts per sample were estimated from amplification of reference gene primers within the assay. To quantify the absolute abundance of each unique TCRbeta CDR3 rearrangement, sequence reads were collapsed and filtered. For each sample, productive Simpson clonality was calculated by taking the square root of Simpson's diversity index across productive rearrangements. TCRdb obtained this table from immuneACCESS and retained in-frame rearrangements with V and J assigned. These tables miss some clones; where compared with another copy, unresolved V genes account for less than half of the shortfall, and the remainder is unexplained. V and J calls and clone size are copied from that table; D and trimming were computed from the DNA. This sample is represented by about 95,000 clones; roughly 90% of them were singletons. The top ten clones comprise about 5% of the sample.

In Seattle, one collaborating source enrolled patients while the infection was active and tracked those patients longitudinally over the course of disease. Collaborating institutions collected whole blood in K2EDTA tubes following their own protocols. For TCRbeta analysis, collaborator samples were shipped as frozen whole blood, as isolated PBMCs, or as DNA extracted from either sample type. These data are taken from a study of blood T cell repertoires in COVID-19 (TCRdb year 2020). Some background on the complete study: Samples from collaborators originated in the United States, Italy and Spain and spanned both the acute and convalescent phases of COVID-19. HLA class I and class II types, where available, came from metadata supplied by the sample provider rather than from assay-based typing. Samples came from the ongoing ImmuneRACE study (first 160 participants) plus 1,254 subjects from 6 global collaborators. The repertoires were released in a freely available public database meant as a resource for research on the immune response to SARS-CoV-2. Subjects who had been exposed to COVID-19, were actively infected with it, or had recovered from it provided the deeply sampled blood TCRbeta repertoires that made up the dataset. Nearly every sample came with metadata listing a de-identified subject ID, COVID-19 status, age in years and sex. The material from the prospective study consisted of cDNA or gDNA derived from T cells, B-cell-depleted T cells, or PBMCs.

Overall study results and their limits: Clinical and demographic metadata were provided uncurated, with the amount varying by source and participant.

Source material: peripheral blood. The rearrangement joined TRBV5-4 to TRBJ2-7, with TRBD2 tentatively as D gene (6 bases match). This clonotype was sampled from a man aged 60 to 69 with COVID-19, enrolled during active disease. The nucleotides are TGTGCCAGCAGTCGGAGGGGATCCTACGAGCAGTACTTC. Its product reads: CASSRRGSYEQYF.